One sample yielded the 20 T cell receptor beta chains listed below, sequenced in a study of T-cell reconstitution after alpha-beta-depleted transplantation in children. Unique molecular identifiers were incorporated when the TCRbeta library was constructed. A single record per CDR3 protein comes from TCRdb applying MiXCR to the PCR reads. The sample lists about 440,000 distinct CDR3 sequences; approximately 41% were seen once. Here the sequenced sample was PBMCs, taken before TCRalphabeta/CD19-depleted stem cell transplant. Receptors originate from a girl under 10 years old with aplastic anemia, due to receive a stem cell transplant.

The chain employs TRBV10-3 and TRBJ2-3; 10 bases agree with TRBD2. With V trimmed by 0 bases and J by 7 bases, 10 bases remained unmatched. The V gene's germline CDR1 is ENHRY and CDR2 SYGVKD. The CDR3 is 17 amino acids. In DNA form, the CDR3 reads TGTGCCATCAGTGAGTCGACGGGACTAGCGCACTCCAATACGCAGTATTTT. Encoded protein: CAISESTGLAHSNTQYF.

A word on this clonotype: The junction departs from germline at one end; a sequencing error may be responsible. The chain couples TRBV3-1 to TRBJ2-1; tentatively, D is TRBD1 (6 bases). The CDR3 extends over 16 amino acids. CDR1 and CDR2 (germline): LGHDT, YNNKEL (reference sequence). This chain's CDR3 is CASSQGGRSSYNEQFF. CDR3 bases: TGTGCCAGCAGTCAAGGGGGACGTAGCTCCTACAATGAGCAGTTCTTC.

A few counts support this clonotype. The rearrangement uses TRBV20-1 and TRBJ2-1; TRBD2 agrees at 7 bases. Germline CDR1 reads DFQATT; CDR2 reads SNEGSKA (reference sequence). This CDR3 has 13 amino acids. Trimming removed 6 bases from V and 8 bases from J; junction bases left unmatched: 10. For the CDR3, the DNA is TGCAGTGCCGCCCCGGGGGGTGTCCATGAGCAGTTCTTC. It codes for CSAAPGGVHEQFF.

The rearrangement joins TRBV10-2 to TRBJ2-1, with 7 bases aligning to TRBD2. This CDR3 spans 16 amino acids. V dropped 4 bases and J dropped 7; count of bases not matched to a gene: 13. The V gene's germline CDR1 is WSHSY and CDR2 SAAADI. The CDR3 nucleotides are TGCGCCAGCAGTGGGTTATTGGGGGAGGGCCGAAATGAGCAGTTCTTC. Its protein is CASSGLLGEGRNEQFF.

This clonotype came up many times. The chain joins TRBV20-1 to TRBJ2-1; 10 nucleotides agree with TRBD2. The V gene end was trimmed by 1 base and the J gene end by 7 bases; junction bases not matched to a gene: 1. CDR1 DFQATT and CDR2 SNEGSKA come from the germline V gene (reference sequence). The CDR3 contains 13 residues. The CDR3 DNA is TGCAGTGCTAGAGGACTAGCGGGTAATGAGCAGTTCTTC. This translates into CSARGLAGNEQFF.

V gene TRBV12-3 or TRBV12-4 combines with J gene TRBJ1-3; D call uncertain. The V gene lost 3 bases and the J gene lost 3 bases, with 6 bases spanning the gap. The CDR3 runs to 13 residues. The CDR3 DNA sequence: TGTGCCAGCAGTTTCAACCATGGAAACACCATATATTTT. Protein: CASSFNHGNTIYF.

This clonotype turned up a few times. The chain carries TRBV27 and TRBJ1-1, with D possibly matching TRBD1 (6 bases). Germline V gene lookup returns CDR1 MNHEY and CDR2 SMNVEV (reference sequence). CDR3 length equals 12 residues. V lost 11 bases and J 0 bases, leaving 10 bases between the germline ends. CDR3 loop: CAAQGLNTEAFF. CDR3 DNA sequence: TGTGCCGCACAGGGTCTGAACACTGAAGCTTTCTTT.

This clonotype has only a few counts. This sequence joins TRBV6-5 and TRBJ2-7, with D maybe TRBD1 (5 bases). CDR1 MNHEY and CDR2 SVGAGI come from the germline V gene. Trimming stripped 4 bases from V and 2 bases from J, with 15 bases between. The CDR3 sequence is 15 residues long. The CDR3, as DNA: TGTGCCAGCAGTTCCCCCTCCGACAGTGCCTACGAGCAGTACTTC. Translation gives CASSSPSDSAYEQYF.

The chain employs TRBV6-2 or TRBV6-3 and TRBJ2-5; 10 bases align to TRBD2. The CDR3 totals 15 residues. J gave up 5 bases and V 6 bases, and 9 bases lay outside the gene matches. CDR1 and CDR2 from the germline V gene are MNHEY and SVGEGT. The CDR3 DNA reads TGTGCCAGCAGACCTCCGGGACTAGCGTACGAGACCCAGTACTTC. Protein: CASRPPGLAYETQYF.

This clonotype appeared many times. The V call is TRBV7-2, the J call TRBJ1-5; D is undetermined. Looked up from germline, CDR1 is SGHTA and CDR2 is FQGNSA. CDR3 length: 13 amino acids. V lost 5 bases to trimming and J lost 7 bases, with 12 bases between them. The CDR3 coding sequence is TGTGCCAGCAGCCTCGGCCTAGGACAGCCCCAGCATTTT. Its translation: CASSLGLGQPQHF.

This rearrangement joins TRBV20-1 to TRBJ2-5; 7 nucleotides line up with TRBD1. The CDR3 has 15 amino acids. Germline V gene data show CDR1 as DFQATT and CDR2 as SNEGSKA (reference sequence). Losses at the gene ends were 3 bases for V and 3 bases for J; bases not matched to a gene: 10. CDR3 sequence: CSASKFDRVEETQYF. The CDR3 nucleotides are TGCAGTGCTAGCAAATTTGACAGGGTGGAAGAGACCCAGTACTTC.

The J gene is TRBJ2-1, the V gene TRBV20-1; the D is unclear. The CDR3 has 16 amino acids. The V gene lost 5 bases and the J gene lost 3 bases, with 20 bases spanning the gap. Germline CDR1 DFQATT, CDR2 SNEGSKA (reference sequence). CDR3 in amino acids: CSAPPGSRLLYNEQFF. As DNA, the CDR3 is TGCAGTGCTCCTCCGGGTAGCCGTTTACTCTACAATGAGCAGTTCTTC.

This chain links TRBV6-1 with TRBJ2-2, with D perhaps given as TRBD1 or TRBD2 (6 bases each). Trimming removed 2 bases from V and 6 bases from J, with 22 bases in between. CDR1 is MNHNS and CDR2 is SASEGT in the germline V gene. This CDR3 comprises 18 residues. The CDR3 loop is CASSEPPGAKQGAGELFF. The CDR3, as DNA: TGTGCCAGCAGTGAACCCCCGGGGGCAAAGCAAGGCGCCGGGGAGCTGTTTTTT.

There are many counts of this clonotype. The V and J genes are TRBV5-7 and TRBJ2-7; D tentatively fits TRBD1 or TRBD2 (5 bases each). TRBV5-7 is marked as an open reading frame, function uncertain. This CDR3 region has 18 residues. V was shortened by 2 bases and J by 3 bases, with 24 bases between the two germline ends. CDR3 loop: CASSLVLAGSGNLYEQYF. CDR3 DNA sequence: TGTGCCAGCAGCTTAGTGTTAGCAGGGTCGGGGAACCTCTACGAGCAGTACTTC.

The chain joins TRBV7-2 to TRBJ2-5, with 8 bases lining up with TRBD1. Germline loops: CDR1 SGHTA, CDR2 FQGNSA. The CDR3 is 16 residues long. J was trimmed by 4 bases and V by 5 bases; bases with no gene match: 12. The CDR3 protein is CASSHGQGLWGETQYF. In DNA form, the CDR3 reads TGTGCCAGCAGCCACGGACAGGGCCTATGGGGAGAGACCCAGTACTTC.

This clonotype was seen at least ten times. V gene TRBV20-1 combines with J gene TRBJ2-5; D not resolved. With 3 bases removed from V and 0 bases from J, the gap between germline ends came to 20 bases. The CDR3 spans 17 residues. Per the germline V gene, CDR1 is DFQATT and CDR2 is SNEGSKA (reference sequence). The CDR3 DNA sequence: TGCAGTGCTAGTGAGAAAATGTTAGGGTTTTACCAAGAGACCCAGTACTTC. Protein sequence: CSASEKMLGFYQETQYF.

This clonotype was seen many times. The genes are TRBV28 and TRBJ2-5, with a weak D call TRBD1 (6 bases). V was cut by 4 bases and J by 1 base, with 16 bases left in between. Germline CDR1 MDHEN, CDR2 SYDVKM. The CDR3 runs to 16 residues. This CDR3 is CASSSGTFPAQETQYF. CDR3 in DNA: TGTGCCAGCAGTTCCGGGACATTCCCGGCCCAAGAGACCCAGTACTTC.

The chain is built from TRBV20-1 and TRBJ1-2; 7 positions match TRBD1. The CDR3 runs to 12 residues. Germline CDR1 reads DFQATT; CDR2 reads SNEGSKA (reference sequence). J lost 4 bases, V lost 4 bases, and 3 bases had no gene match. In DNA form, the CDR3 reads TGCAGTGCTAAGCGACAGGGCTATGGCTACACCTTC. Translating gives CSAKRQGYGYTF.

The rearrangement links TRBV12-3 or TRBV12-4 to TRBJ2-5; possibly TRBD1 or TRBD2 for D (6 bases each). V was trimmed by 5 bases and J by 2 bases, leaving 15 bases between them. This CDR3 is built from 15 residues. This CDR3 reads CASSRQAGLQETQYF. CDR3 bases: TGTGCCAGCAGTCGACAGGCGGGACTTCAAGAGACCCAGTACTTC.

The chain carries TRBV12-3 or TRBV12-4 and TRBJ2-3; the D is unclear. CDR3 length: 12 amino acids. V lost 6 bases and J lost 9, with 13 bases in between. The CDR3 coding sequence is TGTGCCAGCAGCCTGGTCCTCCACACGCAGTATTTT. It yields the protein CASSLVLHTQYF.